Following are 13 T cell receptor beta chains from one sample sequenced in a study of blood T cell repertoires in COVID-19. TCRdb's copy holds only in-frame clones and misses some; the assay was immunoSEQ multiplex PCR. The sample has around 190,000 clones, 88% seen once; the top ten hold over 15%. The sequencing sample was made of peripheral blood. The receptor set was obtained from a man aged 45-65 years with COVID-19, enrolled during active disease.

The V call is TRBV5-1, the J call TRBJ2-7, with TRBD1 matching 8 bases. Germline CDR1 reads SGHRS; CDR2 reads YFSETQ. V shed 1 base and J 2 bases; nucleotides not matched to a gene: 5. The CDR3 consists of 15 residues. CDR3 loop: CASSLTGQVTYEQYF. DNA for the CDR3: TGCGCCAGCAGCTTGACGGGACAGGTCACCTACGAGCAGTACTTC.

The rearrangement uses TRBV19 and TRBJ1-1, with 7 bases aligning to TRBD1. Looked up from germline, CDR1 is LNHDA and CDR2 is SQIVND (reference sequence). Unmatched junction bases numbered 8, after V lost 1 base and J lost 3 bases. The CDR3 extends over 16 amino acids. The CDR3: CASSIGGTEFYTEAFF. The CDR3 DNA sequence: TGTGCCAGTAGTATAGGGGGGACAGAATTTTACACTGAAGCTTTCTTT.

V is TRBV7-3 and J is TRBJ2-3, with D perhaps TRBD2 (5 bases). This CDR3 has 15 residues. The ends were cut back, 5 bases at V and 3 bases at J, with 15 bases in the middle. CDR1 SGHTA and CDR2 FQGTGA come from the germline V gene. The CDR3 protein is CASSPQEGATDTQYF. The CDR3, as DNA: TGTGCCAGCAGCCCACAAGAGGGCGCAACAGATACGCAGTATTTT.

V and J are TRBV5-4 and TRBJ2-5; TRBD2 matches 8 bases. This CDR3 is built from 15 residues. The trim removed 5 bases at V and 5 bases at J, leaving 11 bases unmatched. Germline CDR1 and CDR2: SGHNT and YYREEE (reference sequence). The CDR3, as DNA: TGTGCCAGCAGGGGGGCGGGGGGTATCCAGGAGACCCAGTACTTC. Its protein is CASRGAGGIQETQYF.

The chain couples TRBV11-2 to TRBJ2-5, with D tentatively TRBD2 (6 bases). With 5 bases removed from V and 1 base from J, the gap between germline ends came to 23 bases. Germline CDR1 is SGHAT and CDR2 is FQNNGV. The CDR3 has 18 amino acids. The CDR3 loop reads CASSGPLGRGGFQETQYF. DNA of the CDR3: TGTGCCAGCAGCGGCCCCCTGGGGCGGGGCGGTTTCCAAGAGACCCAGTACTTC.

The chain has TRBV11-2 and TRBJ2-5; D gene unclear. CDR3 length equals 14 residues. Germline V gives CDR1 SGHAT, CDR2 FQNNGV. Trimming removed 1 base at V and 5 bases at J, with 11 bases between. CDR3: CASSLARWAETQYF. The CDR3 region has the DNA TGTGCCAGCAGCTTAGCCCGCTGGGCGGAGACCCAGTACTTC.

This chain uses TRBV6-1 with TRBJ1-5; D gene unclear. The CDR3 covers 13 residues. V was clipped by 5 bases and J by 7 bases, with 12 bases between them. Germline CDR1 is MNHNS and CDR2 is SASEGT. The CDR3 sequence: CASSPTKQQPQHF. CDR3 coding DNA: TGTGCCAGCAGTCCGACAAAGCAGCAGCCCCAGCATTTT.

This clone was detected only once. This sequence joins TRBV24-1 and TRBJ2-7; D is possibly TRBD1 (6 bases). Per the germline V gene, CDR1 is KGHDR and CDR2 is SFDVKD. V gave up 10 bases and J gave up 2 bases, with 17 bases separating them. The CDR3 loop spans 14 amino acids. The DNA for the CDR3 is TGTGCCACGGAGGACAGTACAAAGACCTACGAGCAGTACTTC. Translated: CATEDSTKTYEQYF.

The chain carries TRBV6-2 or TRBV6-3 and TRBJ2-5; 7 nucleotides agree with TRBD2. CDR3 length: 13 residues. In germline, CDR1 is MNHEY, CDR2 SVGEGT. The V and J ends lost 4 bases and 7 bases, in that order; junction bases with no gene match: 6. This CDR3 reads CASSSGPGGTQYF. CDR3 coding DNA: TGTGCCAGCAGTTCCGGGCCGGGGGGGACCCAGTACTTC.

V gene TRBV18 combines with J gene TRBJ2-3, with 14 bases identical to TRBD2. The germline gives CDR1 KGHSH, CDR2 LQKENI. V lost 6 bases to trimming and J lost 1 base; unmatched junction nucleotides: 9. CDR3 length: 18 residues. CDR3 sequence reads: CASSRGTSGSWGTDTQYF. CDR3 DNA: TGTGCCAGCTCGCGCGGGACTAGCGGGAGTTGGGGCACAGATACGCAGTATTTT.

CDR3 nucleotide sequence: TGCGCCACCCAACGGAGGGCTAGCGGGGGGACCGTCACCGGGGAGCTGTTTTTT. Residues: CATQRRASGGTVTGELFF. The chain links TRBV5-1 to TRBJ2-2; TRBD2 matches 11 bases. The CDR3 loop spans 18 amino acids. Germline assignment: CDR1 SGHRS and CDR2 YFSETQ. V was pared by 9 bases and J by 4 bases, with 17 bases of the junction left unmatched.

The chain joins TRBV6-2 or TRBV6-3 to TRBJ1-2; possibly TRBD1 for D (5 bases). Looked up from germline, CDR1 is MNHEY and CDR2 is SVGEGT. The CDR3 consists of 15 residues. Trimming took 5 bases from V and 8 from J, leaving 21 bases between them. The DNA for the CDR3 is TGTGCCAGCAGTAACCCTCAGGGAAGTTCGCGGGGCTACACCTTC. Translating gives CASSNPQGSSRGYTF.

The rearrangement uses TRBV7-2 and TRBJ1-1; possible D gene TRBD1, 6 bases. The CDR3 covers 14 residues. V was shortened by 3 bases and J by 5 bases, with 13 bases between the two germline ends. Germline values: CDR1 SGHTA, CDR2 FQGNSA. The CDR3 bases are TGTGCCAGCAGCTTTAACAGGGAGGGGACTGAAGCTTTCTTT. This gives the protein CASSFNREGTEAFF.